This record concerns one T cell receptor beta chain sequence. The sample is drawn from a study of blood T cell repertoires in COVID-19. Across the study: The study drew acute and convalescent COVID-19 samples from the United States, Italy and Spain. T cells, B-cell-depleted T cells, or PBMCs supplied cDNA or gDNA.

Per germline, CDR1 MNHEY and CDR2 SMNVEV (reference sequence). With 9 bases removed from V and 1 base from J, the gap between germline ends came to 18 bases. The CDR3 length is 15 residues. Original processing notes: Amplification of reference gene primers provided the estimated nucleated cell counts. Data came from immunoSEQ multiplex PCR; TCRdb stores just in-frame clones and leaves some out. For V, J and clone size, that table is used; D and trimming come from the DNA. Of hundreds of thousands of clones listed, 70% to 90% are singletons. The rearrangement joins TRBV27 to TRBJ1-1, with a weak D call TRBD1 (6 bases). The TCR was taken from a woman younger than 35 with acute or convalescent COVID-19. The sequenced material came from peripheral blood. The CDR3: CASGDINVANTEAFF. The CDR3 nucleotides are TGTGCCAGTGGGGACATCAATGTGGCGAACACTGAAGCTTTCTTT.